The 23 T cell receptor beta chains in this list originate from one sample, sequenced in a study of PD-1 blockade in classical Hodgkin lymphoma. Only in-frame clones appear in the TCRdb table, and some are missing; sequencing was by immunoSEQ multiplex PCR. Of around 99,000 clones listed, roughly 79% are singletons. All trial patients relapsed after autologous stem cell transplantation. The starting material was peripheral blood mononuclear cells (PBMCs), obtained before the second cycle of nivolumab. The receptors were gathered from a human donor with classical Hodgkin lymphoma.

The DNA for the CDR3 is TGTGCCAGCAGCATCAGGGGCACAGATACGCAGTATTTT. It specifies CASSIRGTDTQYF. This chain connects TRBV5-4 to TRBJ2-3, with a possible D match to TRBD1 (5 bases). V was shortened by 4 bases and J by 1 base, with 7 bases between the two germline ends. The CDR3 length is 13 residues. Germline values: CDR1 SGHNT, CDR2 YYREEE (reference sequence).

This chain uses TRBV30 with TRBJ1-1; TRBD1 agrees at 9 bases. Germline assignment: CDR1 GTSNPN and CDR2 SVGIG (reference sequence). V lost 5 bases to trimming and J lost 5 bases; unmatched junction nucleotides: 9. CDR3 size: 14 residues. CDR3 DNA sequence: TGTGCCTGGTCCAACAGGGGGCTTAGGACTGAAGCTTTCTTT. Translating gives CAWSNRGLRTEAFF.

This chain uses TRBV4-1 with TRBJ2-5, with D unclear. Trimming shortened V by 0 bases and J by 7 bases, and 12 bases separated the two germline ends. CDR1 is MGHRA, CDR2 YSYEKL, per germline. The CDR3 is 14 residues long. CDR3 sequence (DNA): TGCGCCAGCAGCCAAGATTCCCTCCCCGGGACCCAGTACTTC. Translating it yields CASSQDSLPGTQYF.

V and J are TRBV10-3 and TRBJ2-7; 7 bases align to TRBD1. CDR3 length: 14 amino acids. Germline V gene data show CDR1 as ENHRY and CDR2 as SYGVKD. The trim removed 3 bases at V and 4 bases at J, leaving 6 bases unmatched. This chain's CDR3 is CAISDRQGGYEQYF. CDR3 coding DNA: TGTGCCATCAGTGACCGACAGGGCGGGTACGAGCAGTACTTC.

This CDR3 is CASSIGALRSNQPQHF. Here the CDR3 DNA reads TGTGCCAGTAGTATAGGAGCCTTGAGGAGCAATCAGCCCCAGCATTTT. The J gene is TRBJ1-5, the V gene TRBV19; D not resolved. The CDR3 length is 16 residues. The V gene lost 1 base and the J gene lost 1 base, with 11 bases spanning the gap. Germline V CDR1 and CDR2: LNHDA, SQIVND (reference sequence).

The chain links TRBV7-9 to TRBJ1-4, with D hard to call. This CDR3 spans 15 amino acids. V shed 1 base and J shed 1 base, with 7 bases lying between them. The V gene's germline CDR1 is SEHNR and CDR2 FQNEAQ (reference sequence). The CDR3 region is CASSLDLGTNEKLFF. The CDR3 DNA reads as TGTGCCAGCAGCTTAGATTTAGGAACTAATGAAAAACTGTTTTTT.

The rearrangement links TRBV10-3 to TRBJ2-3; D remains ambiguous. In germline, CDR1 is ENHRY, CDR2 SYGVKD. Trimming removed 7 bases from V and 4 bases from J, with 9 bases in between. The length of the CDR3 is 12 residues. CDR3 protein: CAIKSSADTQYF. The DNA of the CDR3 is TGTGCCATCAAGAGCAGTGCAGATACGCAGTATTTT.

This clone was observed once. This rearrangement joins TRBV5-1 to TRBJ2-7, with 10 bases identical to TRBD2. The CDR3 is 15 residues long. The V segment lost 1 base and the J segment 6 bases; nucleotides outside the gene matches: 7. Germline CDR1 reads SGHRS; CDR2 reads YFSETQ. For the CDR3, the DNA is TGCGCCAGCAGCTTGTTGGCACTAGCGGGAACCGAGCAGTACTTC. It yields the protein CASSLLALAGTEQYF.

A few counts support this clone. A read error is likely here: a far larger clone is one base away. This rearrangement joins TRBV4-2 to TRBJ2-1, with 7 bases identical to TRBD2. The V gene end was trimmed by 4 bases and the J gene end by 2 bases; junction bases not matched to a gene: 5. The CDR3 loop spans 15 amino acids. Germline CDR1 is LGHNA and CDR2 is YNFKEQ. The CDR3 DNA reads TGTGCCAGCAGCCCCTCTAGCGGTACCTACAATGAGCAGTTCTTC. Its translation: CASSPSSGTYNEQFF.

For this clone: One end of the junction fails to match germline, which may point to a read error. The CDR3 DNA reads as TGTGCCGTCAGGGACCCGATGAACACTGAAGCTTTCTTT. Amino acid sequence: CAVRDPMNTEAFF. The rearrangement links TRBV10-3 to TRBJ1-1; D may be TRBD1 (5 bases). This CDR3 is 13 amino acids long. Per the germline V gene, CDR1 is ENHRY and CDR2 is SYGVKD.

The DNA for the CDR3 is TGTGCCAGCAGCGCGGAAGGACAGCTCAATCAGCCCCAGCATTTT. The encoded protein is CASSAEGQLNQPQHF. V is TRBV6-4 and J is TRBJ1-5, with D maybe TRBD1 (6 bases). The V and J ends lost 6 bases and 3 bases respectively, with 15 bases between them. CDR3 size: 15 residues. CDR1 is MRHNA, CDR2 SNTAGT, per germline.

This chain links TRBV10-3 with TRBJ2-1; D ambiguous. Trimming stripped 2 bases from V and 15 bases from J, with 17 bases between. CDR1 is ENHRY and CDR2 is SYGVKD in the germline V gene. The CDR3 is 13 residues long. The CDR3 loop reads CAISEEEHLDWFF. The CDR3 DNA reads TGTGCCATCAGTGAGGAGGAGCACCTAGACTGGTTCTTC.

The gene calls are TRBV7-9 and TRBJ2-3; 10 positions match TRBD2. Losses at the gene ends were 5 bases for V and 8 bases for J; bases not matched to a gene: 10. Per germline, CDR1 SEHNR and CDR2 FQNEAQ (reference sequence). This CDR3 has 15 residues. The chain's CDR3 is CASSPGLAGVATQYF. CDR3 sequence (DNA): TGTGCCAGCAGCCCAGGGCTAGCGGGAGTAGCTACGCAGTATTTT.

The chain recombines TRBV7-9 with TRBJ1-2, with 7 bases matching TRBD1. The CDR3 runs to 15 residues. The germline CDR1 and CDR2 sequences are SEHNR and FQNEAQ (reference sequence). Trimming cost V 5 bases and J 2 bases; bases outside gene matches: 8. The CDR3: CASSTTGTVNYGYTF. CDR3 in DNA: TGTGCCAGCAGCACCACCGGGACAGTAAACTATGGCTACACCTTC.

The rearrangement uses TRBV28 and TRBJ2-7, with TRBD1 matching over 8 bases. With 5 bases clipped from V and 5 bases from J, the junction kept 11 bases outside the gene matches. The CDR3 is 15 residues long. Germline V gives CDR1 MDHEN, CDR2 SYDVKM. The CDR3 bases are TGTGCCAGCAGTACTGGACAGGGTGAGACGGACGAGCAGTACTTC. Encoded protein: CASSTGQGETDEQYF.

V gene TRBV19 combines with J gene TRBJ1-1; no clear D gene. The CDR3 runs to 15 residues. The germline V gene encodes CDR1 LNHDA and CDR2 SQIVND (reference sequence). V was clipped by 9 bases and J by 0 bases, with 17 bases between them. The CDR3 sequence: CASLGMWRLNTEAFF. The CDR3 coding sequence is TGTGCCAGCCTCGGGATGTGGCGGCTGAACACTGAAGCTTTCTTT.

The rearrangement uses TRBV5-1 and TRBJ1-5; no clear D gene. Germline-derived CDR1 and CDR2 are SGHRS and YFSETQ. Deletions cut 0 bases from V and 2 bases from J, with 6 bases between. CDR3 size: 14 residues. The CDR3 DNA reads TGCGCCAGCAGCTTGGACAGCGGCAATCAGCCCCAGCATTTT. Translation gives CASSLDSGNQPQHF.

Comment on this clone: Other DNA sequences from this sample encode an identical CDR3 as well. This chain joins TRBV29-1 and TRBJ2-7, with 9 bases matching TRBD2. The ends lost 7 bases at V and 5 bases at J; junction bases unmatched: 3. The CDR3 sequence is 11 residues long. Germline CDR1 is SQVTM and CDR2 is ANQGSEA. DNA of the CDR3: TGCAGCGGGACTAGCGCCGACGAGCAGTACTTC. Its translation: CSGTSADEQYF.

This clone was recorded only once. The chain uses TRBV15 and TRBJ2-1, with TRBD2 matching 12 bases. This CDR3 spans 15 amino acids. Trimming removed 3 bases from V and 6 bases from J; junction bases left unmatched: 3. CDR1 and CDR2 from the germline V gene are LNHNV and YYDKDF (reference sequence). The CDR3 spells CATSRTSGSFNEQFF. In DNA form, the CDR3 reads TGTGCCACCAGCAGGACTAGCGGGAGTTTCAATGAGCAGTTCTTC.

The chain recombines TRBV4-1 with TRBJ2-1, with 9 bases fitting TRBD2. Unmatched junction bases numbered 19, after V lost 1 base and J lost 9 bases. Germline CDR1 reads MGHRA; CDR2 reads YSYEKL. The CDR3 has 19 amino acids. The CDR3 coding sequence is TGCGCCAGCAGCCAAGCCGCGGGAGGGATAACGAGGAGATTCAGTGAGCAGTTCTTC. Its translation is CASSQAAGGITRRFSEQFF.

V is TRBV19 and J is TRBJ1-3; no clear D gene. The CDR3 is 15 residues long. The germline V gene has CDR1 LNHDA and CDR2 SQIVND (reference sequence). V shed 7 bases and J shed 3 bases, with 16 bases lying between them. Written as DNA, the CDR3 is TGTGCCAGTAAACCGGGTCCGGGCTTTGGAAACACCATATATTTT. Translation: CASKPGPGFGNTIYF.

DNA of the CDR3: TGTGCCAGCAGCACCTCCGGGACTAGCCCCCACGAGCAGTACTTC. Protein sequence: CASSTSGTSPHEQYF. The rearrangement joins TRBV11-1 to TRBJ2-7; 9 nucleotides agree with TRBD2. Trimming cost V 5 bases and J 5 bases; bases outside gene matches: 10. Per germline, CDR1 SGHAT and CDR2 FQDESV (reference sequence). The CDR3 loop spans 15 amino acids.

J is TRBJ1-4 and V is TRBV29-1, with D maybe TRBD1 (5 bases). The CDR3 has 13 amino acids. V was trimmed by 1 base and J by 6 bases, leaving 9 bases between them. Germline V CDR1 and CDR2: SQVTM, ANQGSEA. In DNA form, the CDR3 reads TGCAGCGTTGAAGCTGGGGGTGATGAAAAACTGTTTTTT. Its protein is CSVEAGGDEKLFF.